Presented here are 29 T cell receptor beta chains from one specimen sequenced in a study of T cell responses to AZD1222 COVID-19 vaccine. Sequenced by immunoSEQ multiplex PCR; TCRdb stores in-frame clones only, minus some. The repertoire has some 120,000 clones, 75% to 90% of them found once; the top ten carry approximately 4.7%. The sequenced sample was peripheral blood, obtained 28 days after the second AZD1222 dose. The receptor set was obtained from an adult who received the AZD1222 COVID-19 vaccine.

The chain employs TRBV19 and TRBJ2-2; 7 bases align to TRBD1. Per germline, CDR1 LNHDA and CDR2 SQIVND (reference sequence). The CDR3 contains 14 residues. V dropped 10 bases and J dropped 1; count of bases not matched to a gene: 6. CDR3 sequence reads: CATPRTGNTGELFF. Written as DNA, the CDR3 is TGTGCCACCCCCCGGACAGGGAACACCGGGGAGCTGTTTTTT.

This rearrangement joins TRBV5-1 to TRBJ2-7, with D maybe TRBD1 (6 bases). The V gene lost 4 bases and the J gene lost 2 bases, with 13 bases spanning the gap. In germline, CDR1 is SGHRS, CDR2 YFSETQ. The CDR3 spans 14 residues. As DNA, the CDR3 is TGCGCCAGCAGCCCCAGGGGCCAAACCTACGAGCAGTACTTC. Its translation: CASSPRGQTYEQYF. Combining the CDR3 with reference TRBV5-1 and TRBJ2-7 gives the whole variable domain KAGVTQTPRYLIKTRGQQVTLSCSPISGHRSVSWYQQTPGQGLQFLFEYFSETQRNKGNFPGRFSGRQFSNSRSEMNVSTLELGDSALYLCASSPRGQTYEQYFGPGTRLTVT.

This chain uses TRBV5-6 with TRBJ2-4; 9 nucleotides align to TRBD1. Germline CDR1 and CDR2: SGHDT and YYEEEE. J lost 8 bases, V lost 3 bases, and 9 bases had no gene match. The CDR3 has 15 residues. The CDR3 sequence is CASSSAGTGSDIQYF. The CDR3 region has the DNA TGTGCCAGCAGCTCAGCCGGGACAGGGTCGGACATTCAGTACTTC.

This sequence joins TRBV5-3 and TRBJ2-7, with 7 bases aligning to TRBD2. TRBV5-3 counts as an open reading frame of uncertain function. Germline trimming cut 4 bases from V and 0 bases from J; bases unmatched to any gene: 19. This CDR3 has 19 amino acids. This chain's CDR3 is CARSPSTESGAPSSYEQYF. The DNA of the CDR3 is TGTGCCAGAAGCCCCTCGACCGAGAGCGGGGCCCCGAGCTCCTACGAGCAGTACTTC.

This clone has a handful of counts. The V call is TRBV11-1, the J call TRBJ2-1; the match to TRBD2 covers 8 bases. The trim removed 5 bases at V and 1 base at J, leaving 4 bases unmatched. Looked up from germline, CDR1 is SGHAT and CDR2 is FQDESV (reference sequence). This CDR3 is 15 amino acids long. The chain's CDR3 is CASSRPGGSYNEQFF. The CDR3 DNA reads as TGTGCCAGCAGCAGACCGGGGGGGTCCTACAATGAGCAGTTCTTC.

V usage is TRBV2 and J usage is TRBJ1-1; the D gene is possibly TRBD1 (5 bases). Germline V gives CDR1 SNHLY, CDR2 FYNNEI. Trimming shortened V by 8 bases and J by 2 bases, and 18 bases separated the two germline ends. CDR3 length: 15 amino acids. In DNA form, the CDR3 reads TGTGCCAGCGATCGCGCGCGCCAGGGTAACACTGAAGCTTTCTTT. As protein: CASDRARQGNTEAFF.

J is TRBJ1-2 and V is TRBV10-3; the D gene is possibly TRBD1 (6 bases). The CDR3 loop spans 15 amino acids. Germline values: CDR1 ENHRY, CDR2 SYGVKD. The V end was cut by 0 bases, the J end by 8 bases, with 16 bases between. The CDR3 bases are TGTGCCATCAGTGAGTCGGATCAAACTGGGGGCGGCTACACCTTC. This translates into CAISESDQTGGGYTF.

This sequence joins TRBV4-2 and TRBJ2-5, with D possibly TRBD1 on 6 matching bases. CDR1 is LGHNA and CDR2 is YNFKEQ in the germline V gene. V was shortened by 4 bases and J by 2 bases, with 11 bases between the two germline ends. The CDR3 sequence is 14 residues long. CDR3 protein: CASSLVGAQETQYF. CDR3 DNA: TGTGCCAGCAGCCTGGTGGGGGCGCAAGAGACCCAGTACTTC.

The V gene is TRBV5-1, the J gene TRBJ1-5, with D possibly matching TRBD1 (6 bases). The CDR3 contains 15 residues. Per germline, CDR1 SGHRS and CDR2 YFSETQ. V was cut by 0 bases and J by 0 bases, with 7 bases left in between. CDR3 amino acids: CASSLGTVSNQPQHF. The CDR3 DNA reads as TGCGCCAGCAGCTTGGGGACAGTTAGCAATCAGCCCCAGCATTTT.

The rearrangement joins TRBV27 to TRBJ2-3; 7 nucleotides agree with TRBD2. Germline-derived CDR1 and CDR2 are MNHEY and SMNVEV (reference sequence). The CDR3 is 15 amino acids. Trimming cost V 1 base and J 6 bases; bases outside gene matches: 7. For the CDR3, the DNA is TGTGCCAGCAGTTTATTCGGGGGGATTTCGGATACGCAGTATTTT. This translates into CASSLFGGISDTQYF.

The chain couples TRBV2 to TRBJ1-2, with D tentatively TRBD1 (6 bases). Germline CDR1 SNHLY, CDR2 FYNNEI. Between the trimmed V and J ends, which lost 6 bases and 9 bases, there was a span of 14 bases. The CDR3 consists of 12 residues. CDR3 region: CASRDWTASYTF. CDR3 nucleotide sequence: TGTGCCAGCAGAGATTGGACAGCCAGCTACACCTTC.

This chain links TRBV3-1 (or the pseudogene TRBV3-2) with TRBJ2-2; D is uncertain. CDR3 length: 14 amino acids. Germline CDR1 and CDR2: LGHDT and YNNKEL (reference sequence). Trimming cost V 5 bases and J 7 bases, with 14 bases left between them. CDR3 loop: CASSNQKGGGELFF. The CDR3 nucleotides read TGTGCCAGCAGCAACCAAAAGGGCGGCGGGGAGCTGTTTTTT.

This clone was seen just once. The V call is TRBV3-1 (or the pseudogene TRBV3-2), the J call TRBJ2-7; D is possibly TRBD1 (5 bases). Between the trimmed V and J ends, which lost 6 bases and 6 bases, there was a span of 18 bases. Germline assignment: CDR1 LGHDT and CDR2 YNNKEL (reference sequence). CDR3 length: 14 amino acids. As DNA, the CDR3 is TGTGCCAGCAGTCCGACAGTGCCCATCGGCGAGCAGTACTTC. Translated, it gives CASSPTVPIGEQYF.

This clone appeared a single time. The chain uses TRBV7-2 and TRBJ1-5, with D perhaps TRBD1 (5 bases). Trimming stripped 5 bases from V and 4 bases from J, with 18 bases between. Germline V gene lookup returns CDR1 SGHTA and CDR2 FQGNSA. The CDR3 has 16 amino acids. The CDR3 sequence: CASSPGASGENQPQHF. The CDR3 DNA sequence: TGTGCCAGCAGCCCCGGAGCGTCGGGGGAGAATCAGCCCCAGCATTTT.

A single count supports this clone. The chain recombines TRBV9 with TRBJ2-5; 14 bases fit TRBD2. CDR1 is SGDLS and CDR2 is YYNGEE in the germline V gene. The ends lost 2 bases at V and 5 bases at J; junction bases unmatched: 11. The CDR3 runs 18 residues. The CDR3 DNA sequence: TGTGCCAGCAGCGTCCGACTAGCGGGGGGGCTGGGTCGCGAGACCCAGTACTTC. This translates into CASSVRLAGGLGRETQYF.

This chain links TRBV5-5 with TRBJ1-5, with TRBD1 identical over 8 bases. The CDR3 loop spans 16 amino acids. The ends lost 4 bases at V and 2 bases at J; junction bases unmatched: 8. Germline CDR1 reads SGHKS; CDR2 reads YYEKEE (reference sequence). CDR3 in amino acids: CASSLPPGQGNQPQHF. The CDR3 coding sequence is TGTGCCAGCAGCCTCCCCCCGGGACAGGGCAATCAGCCCCAGCATTTT.

The chain couples TRBV30 to TRBJ2-3, with D uncertain. V gave up 0 bases and J gave up 6 bases, with 10 bases separating them. Germline lookup yields CDR1 GTSNPN and CDR2 SVGIG (reference sequence). The CDR3 is 13 residues long. The CDR3 DNA follows: TGTGCCTGGAGTGTAACCAGGCGTGATACGCAGTATTTT. It specifies CAWSVTRRDTQYF.

The V and J genes are TRBV6-5 and TRBJ2-7; unclear D gene. This CDR3 is built from 13 residues. Germline CDR1 and CDR2: MNHEY and SVGAGI. The V and J ends lost 2 bases and 3 bases respectively, with 8 bases between them. CDR3 residues: CASSYVVSYEQYF. The CDR3 DNA is TGTGCCAGCAGTTACGTGGTCAGCTACGAGCAGTACTTC.

The table lists this clone with a count of one. The chain carries TRBV18 and TRBJ1-1; D perhaps matches TRBD1 (5 bases). Trimming pared 3 bases from V and 0 bases from J, leaving 11 bases between. This CDR3 comprises 15 residues. Germline loops: CDR1 KGHSH, CDR2 LQKENI. CDR3 nucleotides: TGTGCCAGCTCACCGGGGCAGATTCTGAACACTGAAGCTTTCTTT. It codes for CASSPGQILNTEAFF.

The genes are TRBV5-6 and TRBJ2-2; D might be TRBD1 (5 bases). V lost 2 bases to trimming and J lost 5 bases, with 13 bases between them. Germline V gene data show CDR1 as SGHDT and CDR2 as YYEEEE. The CDR3 runs to 15 residues. CDR3 DNA: TGTGCCAGCAGCTTCAGGGCGGTAAAGACCGGGGAGCTGTTTTTT. The encoded protein is CASSFRAVKTGELFF.

The chain uses TRBV6-4 and TRBJ1-5; D not certain. The germline gives CDR1 MRHNA, CDR2 SNTAGT. Trimming shortened V by 3 bases and J by 4 bases, and 7 bases separated the two germline ends. The length of the CDR3 is 13 residues. The CDR3 here is CASSETLNQPQHF. CDR3 sequence (DNA): TGTGCCAGCAGTGAAACATTAAATCAGCCCCAGCATTTT.

V is TRBV19 and J is TRBJ1-5; TRBD1 agrees at 9 bases. Unmatched junction bases numbered 6, after V lost 2 bases and J lost 4 bases. There are 16 residues in the CDR3. From germline, CDR1 is LNHDA and CDR2 SQIVND (reference sequence). The CDR3 sequence: CASSILTGGGNQPQHF. The CDR3 region has the DNA TGTGCCAGTAGTATACTGACAGGGGGAGGGAATCAGCCCCAGCATTTT.

This chain connects TRBV27 to TRBJ1-2, with 9 positions matching TRBD1. Germline V lookup: CDR1 MNHEY, CDR2 SMNVEV (reference sequence). CDR3 length equals 14 residues. The V segment lost 5 bases and the J segment 3 bases; nucleotides outside the gene matches: 4. The CDR3 sequence is CASSTTGGDYGYTF. In DNA form, the CDR3 reads TGTGCCAGCAGTACGACAGGGGGGGACTATGGCTACACCTTC.

This chain uses TRBV5-1 with TRBJ1-2; 11 bases match TRBD1. The CDR3 loop spans 15 amino acids. CDR1 and CDR2 from the germline V gene are SGHRS and YFSETQ. Germline trimming cut 4 bases from V and 8 bases from J; bases unmatched to any gene: 10. The CDR3 region is CASSVGQGAAWGYTF. DNA of the CDR3: TGCGCCAGCAGCGTAGGACAGGGGGCGGCATGGGGCTACACCTTC. The variable domain in full, completed from reference TRBV5-1 and TRBJ1-2, reads KAGVTQTPRYLIKTRGQQVTLSCSPISGHRSVSWYQQTPGQGLQFLFEYFSETQRNKGNFPGRFSGRQFSNSRSEMNVSTLELGDSALYLCASSVGQGAAWGYTFGSGTRLTVV.

The chain uses TRBV7-2 and TRBJ1-5, with no clear D. The CDR3 loop spans 16 amino acids. V gave up 2 bases and J gave up 1 base, with 12 bases separating them. The germline CDR1 and CDR2 sequences are SGHTA and FQGNSA. CDR3 coding DNA: TGTGCCAGCAGCTTATTCTCGGAGGGAAGCAATCAGCCCCAGCATTTT. This translates into CASSLFSEGSNQPQHF.

This clone came up once. V usage is TRBV28 and J usage is TRBJ1-2; D unresolved. V lost 8 bases, J lost 0 bases, and 4 bases lay in between. Germline CDR1 is MDHEN and CDR2 is SYDVKM. The CDR3 runs to 11 residues. The CDR3 is CASAANYGYTF. CDR3 sequence (DNA): TGTGCCAGCGCCGCTAACTATGGCTACACCTTC.

This sequence joins TRBV2 and TRBJ2-3; 8 bases agree with TRBD2. The CDR3 sequence is 16 residues long. V was clipped by 6 bases and J by 0 bases; unmatched bases: 8. CDR1 is SNHLY and CDR2 is FYNNEI in the germline V gene. The CDR3 DNA reads TGTGCCAGCAGAGGGAGCGGGGGCGCTAGCACAGATACGCAGTATTTT. It yields the protein CASRGSGGASTDTQYF.

The chain combines TRBV5-1 with TRBJ2-5; D not certain. The CDR3 spans 12 residues. The ends were cut back, 0 bases at V and 5 bases at J, with 5 bases in the middle. Germline-derived CDR1 and CDR2 are SGHRS and YFSETQ. The CDR3 DNA sequence: TGCGCCAGCAGCTTGGGGGATGAGACCCAGTACTTC. Protein sequence: CASSLGDETQYF.

This chain links TRBV18 with TRBJ1-1; D unclear. The length of the CDR3 is 15 residues. V shed 6 bases and J shed 1 base, with 15 bases lying between them. In germline, CDR1 is KGHSH, CDR2 LQKENI. The CDR3, as DNA: TGTGCCAGCTCCCCATATCCCCCAGGGAACACTGAAGCTTTCTTT. Its protein is CASSPYPPGNTEAFF. The variable domain in full, with the rest retrieved from reference TRBV18 and TRBJ1-1, is NAGVMQNPRHLVRRRGQEARLRCSPMKGHSHVYWYRQLPEEGLKFMVYLQKENIIDESGMPKERFSAEFPKEGPSILRIQQVVRGDSAAYFCASSPYPPGNTEAFFGQGTRLTVV.